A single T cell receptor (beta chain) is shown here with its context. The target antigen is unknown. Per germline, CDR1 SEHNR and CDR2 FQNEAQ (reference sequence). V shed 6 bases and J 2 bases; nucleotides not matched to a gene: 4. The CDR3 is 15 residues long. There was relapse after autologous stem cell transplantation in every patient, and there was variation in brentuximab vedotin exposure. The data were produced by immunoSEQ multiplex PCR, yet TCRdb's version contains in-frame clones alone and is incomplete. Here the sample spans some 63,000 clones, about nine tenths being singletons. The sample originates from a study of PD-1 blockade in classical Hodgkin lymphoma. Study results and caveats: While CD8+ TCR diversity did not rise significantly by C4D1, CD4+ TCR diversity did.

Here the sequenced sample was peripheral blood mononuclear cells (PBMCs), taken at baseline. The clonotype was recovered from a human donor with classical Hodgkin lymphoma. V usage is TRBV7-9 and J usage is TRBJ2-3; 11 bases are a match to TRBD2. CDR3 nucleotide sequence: TGTGCCAGCAGGGAACTAGCGGGGGCCACAGATACGCAGTATTTT. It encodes CASRELAGATDTQYF.